The T cell receptor beta chain described here comes from a study of shared clonotypes between healthy human individuals. Comment on this clone: Its antigen is not identified.

Points from the study as a whole: Memory subsets had estimated richness that was generally smaller than that of naive subsets.

Profiling relied on immunoSEQ multiplex PCR, and the TCRdb table lists in-frame clones only, not all of them. The sample lists 2 million to 2.5 million clones, 95% seen once, with roughly 0.13% in the top ten. With 4 bases removed from V and 0 bases from J, the gap between germline ends came to 18 bases. The CDR3 spans 17 residues. The germline gives CDR1 SGHRS, CDR2 YFSETQ. The sample comprised naive CD4+ T cells sorted from blood. Subset in this sample: CD45RA+ positively selected. The gene calls are TRBV5-1 and TRBJ2-3, with a tentative D call TRBD2 (6 bases). This receptor was obtained from a man aged 18 to 29 in good health. The CDR3 region is CASSPGTDRPSTDTQYF. The CDR3, as DNA: TGCGCCAGCAGCCCAGGGACTGACAGACCTAGCACAGATACGCAGTATTTT.